A single T cell receptor (beta chain) is shown here with its context. The antigen is not known. The source of the sample is a study of Ad26.COV2.S vaccination and SARS-CoV-2 variants. This table comes from immunoSEQ multiplex PCR, and its TCRdb copy is limited to in-frame clones, with some not included. The table lists fewer than 400,000 clones, about 85% of them singletons. Treatment given: some 20 received Ad26.COV2.S at low or high dose, single or two shots; about five received placebo; per-sample allocation not given. Day 63 after the first vaccine or placebo injection was the time point for sampling. General observations from the study: For non-spike TCRs, breadth in vaccine recipients resembled that in placebo recipients. Analyses that measured TCR breadth and depth may have underestimated total T cell responses.

Unmatched junction bases numbered 12, after V lost 5 bases and J lost 0 bases. Germline CDR1 and CDR2: MNHNY and SVGAGI (reference sequence). CDR3 length equals 18 residues. This material consisted of peripheral blood, taken in a trial of Ad26.COV2.S vaccine versus placebo. The clonotype was recovered from a person between 18 and 59 years old who received the Ad26.COV2.S COVID-19 vaccine or a placebo. This chain uses TRBV6-6 with TRBJ2-2; 7 nucleotides align to TRBD2. The chain's CDR3 is CASSHPPRLAANTGELFF. CDR3 sequence (DNA): TGTGCCAGCAGTCACCCCCCCCGACTAGCCGCGAACACCGGGGAGCTGTTTTTT.